This TCR beta chain was found in a study of blood T cell repertoires in COVID-19. For the study at large: Acute and convalescent COVID-19 specimens originated in the United States, Italy and Spain. T cells, B-cell-depleted T cells, or PBMCs provided the cDNA or gDNA that served as material.

Authors' processing steps: For nucleated cells, counts were estimated from reference gene primer amplification. TCRdb keeps only in-frame clones here, not all; method: immunoSEQ multiplex PCR. V and J calls and clone size follow that table, whereas D and trimming were derived from the DNA. The data hold 200,000 to 250,000 clones, with roughly 87% observed a single time. The trim removed 6 bases at V and 6 bases at J, leaving 9 bases unmatched. This CDR3 region has 14 residues. The germline V gene encodes CDR1 SEHNR and CDR2 FQNEAQ (reference sequence). Sequenced input: peripheral blood. The chain links TRBV7-9 to TRBJ2-7; 9 bases agree with TRBD1. This TCR was sampled from a man in his forties with active or convalescent COVID-19. CDR3: CASSSGTGSGEQYF. CDR3 nucleotides: TGTGCCAGCAGTTCCGGGACAGGGTCCGGCGAGCAGTACTTC. Complete variable domain (other parts from reference TRBV7-9 and TRBJ2-7): DTGVSQNPRHKITKRGQNVTFRCDPISEHNRLYWYRQTLGQGPEFLTYFQNEAQLEKSRLLSDRFSAERPKGSFSTLEIQRTEQGDSAMYLCASSSGTGSGEQYFGPGTRLTVT.